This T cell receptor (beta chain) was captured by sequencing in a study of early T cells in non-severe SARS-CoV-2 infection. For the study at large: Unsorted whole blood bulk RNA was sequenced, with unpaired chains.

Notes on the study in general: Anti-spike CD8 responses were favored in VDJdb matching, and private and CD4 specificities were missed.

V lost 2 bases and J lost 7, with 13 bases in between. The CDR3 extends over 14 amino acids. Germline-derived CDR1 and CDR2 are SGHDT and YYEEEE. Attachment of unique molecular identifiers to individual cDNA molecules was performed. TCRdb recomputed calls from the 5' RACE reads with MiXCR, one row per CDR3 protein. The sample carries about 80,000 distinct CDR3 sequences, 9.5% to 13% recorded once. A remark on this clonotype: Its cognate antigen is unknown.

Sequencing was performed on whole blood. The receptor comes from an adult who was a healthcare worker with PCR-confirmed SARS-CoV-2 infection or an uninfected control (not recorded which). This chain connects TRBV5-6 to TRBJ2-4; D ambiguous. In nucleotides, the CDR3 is TGTGCCAGCAGCTTAATCGAGACCCCCAACATTCAGTACTTC. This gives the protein CASSLIETPNIQYF.